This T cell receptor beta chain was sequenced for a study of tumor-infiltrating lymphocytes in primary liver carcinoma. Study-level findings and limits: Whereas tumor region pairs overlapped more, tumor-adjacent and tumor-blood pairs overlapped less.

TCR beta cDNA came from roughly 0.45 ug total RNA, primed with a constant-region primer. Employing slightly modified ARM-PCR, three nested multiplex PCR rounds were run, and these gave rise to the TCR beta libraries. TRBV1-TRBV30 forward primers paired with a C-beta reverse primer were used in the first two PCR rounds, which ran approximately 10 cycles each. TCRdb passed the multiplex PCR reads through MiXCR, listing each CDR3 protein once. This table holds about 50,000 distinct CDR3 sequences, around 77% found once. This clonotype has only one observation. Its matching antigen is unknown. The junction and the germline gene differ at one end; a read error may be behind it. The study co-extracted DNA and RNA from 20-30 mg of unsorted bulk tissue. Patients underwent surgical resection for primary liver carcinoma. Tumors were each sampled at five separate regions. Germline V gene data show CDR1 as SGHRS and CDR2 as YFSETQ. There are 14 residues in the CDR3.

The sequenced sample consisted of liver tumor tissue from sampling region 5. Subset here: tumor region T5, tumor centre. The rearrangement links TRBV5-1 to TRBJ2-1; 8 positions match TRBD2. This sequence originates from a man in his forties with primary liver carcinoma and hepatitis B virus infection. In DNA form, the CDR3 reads TGCACCAGCAACTTGGCGGGGGGCTACAATGAGCAGTTCTTC. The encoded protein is CTSNLAGGYNEQFF.